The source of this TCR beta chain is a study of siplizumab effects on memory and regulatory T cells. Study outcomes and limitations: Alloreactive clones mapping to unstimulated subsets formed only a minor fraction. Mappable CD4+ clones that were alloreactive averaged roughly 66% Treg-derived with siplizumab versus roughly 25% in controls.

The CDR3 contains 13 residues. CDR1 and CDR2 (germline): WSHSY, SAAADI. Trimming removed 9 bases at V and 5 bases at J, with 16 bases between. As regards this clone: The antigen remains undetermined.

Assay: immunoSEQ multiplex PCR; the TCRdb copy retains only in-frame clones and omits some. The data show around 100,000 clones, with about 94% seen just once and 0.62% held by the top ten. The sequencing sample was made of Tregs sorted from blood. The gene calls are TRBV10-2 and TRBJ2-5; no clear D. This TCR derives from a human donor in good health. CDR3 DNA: TGCGCCAGTCGAGGCCCCAATAGGGAGACCCAGTACTTC. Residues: CASRGPNRETQYF.